Shown below are 15 T cell receptor beta chains from a single sample sequenced in a study of T-cell reconstitution after alpha-beta-depleted transplantation in children. The TCRbeta library incorporated unique molecular identifiers. TCRdb passed the PCR reads through MiXCR, listing each CDR3 protein once. This sample has more than 300,000 distinct CDR3 sequences, with 16% found just once. The specimen was PBMCs, mostly from graft donor cells, collected 360 days after TCRalphabeta/CD19-depleted stem cell transplant. These receptors were obtained from a male patient aged 2-10 years who had a stem cell transplant for acute lymphoblastic leukemia, so the T cells may come from the graft donor.

This clonotype was counted a few times. The rearrangement joins TRBV12-3 or TRBV12-4 to TRBJ2-1, with 11 bases lining up with TRBD2. The CDR3 is 14 amino acids. The V and J ends lost 3 bases and 8 bases, in that order; junction bases with no gene match: 3. CDR3 nucleotides: TGTGCCAGCAGTTTGATAGCGGGAGGGTATGAGCAGTTCTTC. Its protein is CASSLIAGGYEQFF.

This clonotype has more than one count but fewer than ten. The chain has TRBV4-3 and TRBJ2-1, with 12 bases identical to TRBD2. Germline V gene sequence: CDR1 LGHNA, CDR2 YSLEER. The trim removed 1 base at V and 0 bases at J, leaving 4 bases unmatched. The CDR3 extends over 18 amino acids. DNA for the CDR3: TGCGCCAGCAGCCAAGGTCTAGCGGGAGGGAGCTCCTACAATGAGCAGTTCTTC. It encodes CASSQGLAGGSSYNEQFF.

In DNA, the CDR3 is TGCAGTACTCTCGGACAGCCGACTTATGGCTACACCTTC. Translation gives CSTLGQPTYGYTF. This chain uses TRBV20-1 with TRBJ1-2, with D possibly TRBD1 on 6 matching bases. Germline V gene lookup returns CDR1 DFQATT and CDR2 SNEGSKA (reference sequence). The length of the CDR3 is 13 residues. Between the trimmed V and J ends, which lost 8 bases and 5 bases, there was a span of 18 bases.

This clonotype occurred many times. This chain uses TRBV7-9 with TRBJ2-3; 13 bases are a match to TRBD2. The CDR3 spans 15 residues. CDR1 and CDR2 from the germline V gene are SEHNR and FQNEAQ (reference sequence). With V trimmed by 3 bases and J by 3 bases, 0 bases remained unmatched. This CDR3 is CASSLGLAGTDTQYF. The CDR3 DNA reads TGTGCCAGCAGCTTGGGACTAGCGGGGACAGATACGCAGTATTTT.

The J gene is TRBJ2-1, the V gene TRBV15; D is ambiguous. The CDR3 spans 14 residues. V was pared by 1 base and J by 0 bases, with 4 bases between. Germline assignment: CDR1 LNHNV and CDR2 YYDKDF (reference sequence). The CDR3 spells CATSRVGSYNEQFF. Here the CDR3 DNA reads TGTGCCACCAGCAGAGTTGGCTCCTACAATGAGCAGTTCTTC.

This clonotype was detected a few times. CDR3 loop: CSGEPLEAYNEQFF. In nucleotides, the CDR3 is TGCAGTGGCGAGCCCCTAGAGGCGTACAATGAGCAGTTCTTC. This chain joins TRBV20-1 and TRBJ2-1, with D unresolved. The CDR3 sequence is 14 residues long. CDR1 is DFQATT and CDR2 is SNEGSKA in the germline V gene (reference sequence). Trimming took 7 bases from V and 4 from J, leaving 17 bases between them.

This clonotype has only a few counts. V usage is TRBV4-2 and J usage is TRBJ2-7; TRBD1 might be the D (6 bases). The germline gives CDR1 LGHNA, CDR2 YNFKEQ. The length of the CDR3 is 16 residues. The V gene lost 0 bases and the J gene lost 2 bases, with 14 bases spanning the gap. In DNA form, the CDR3 reads TGTGCCAGCAGCCAAGAGGGCCCGGGACATACCTACGAGCAGTACTTC. Protein: CASSQEGPGHTYEQYF.

This clonotype has at least ten counts. V and J are TRBV3-1 and TRBJ2-1; D call uncertain. The CDR3 is 13 residues long. The germline gives CDR1 LGHDT, CDR2 YNNKEL (reference sequence). V was shortened by 4 bases and J by 5 bases, with 9 bases between the two germline ends. The CDR3 DNA follows: TGTGCCAGCAGCCCCCTTGGTGACAATGAGCAGTTCTTC. Protein sequence: CASSPLGDNEQFF.

This clonotype was observed at least ten times. Mismatch with germline at one junction end may stem from a read error. The chain joins TRBV5-1 to TRBJ2-5, with 9 bases lining up with TRBD1. This CDR3 region has 14 residues. Germline CDR1 is SGHRS and CDR2 is YFSETQ. The CDR3: CASSPGQGKETQYF. The CDR3 DNA reads TGTGCCAGCAGCCCGGGACAGGGAAAAGAGACCCAGTACTTC.

The chain joins TRBV28 to TRBJ2-5; unclear D gene. The CDR3 covers 12 residues. Trimming pared 8 bases from V and 10 bases from J, leaving 17 bases between. The germline V gene has CDR1 MDHEN and CDR2 SYDVKM. The CDR3 loop is CASQTSGWDQYF. DNA of the CDR3: TGTGCCAGCCAGACTTCGGGTTGGGACCAGTACTTC. Complete variable domain (other parts from reference TRBV28 and TRBJ2-5): DVKVTQSSRYLVKRTGEKVFLECVQDMDHENMFWYRQDPGLGLRLIYFSYDVKMKEKGDIPEGYSVSREKKERFSLILESASTNQTSMYLCASQTSGWDQYFGPGTRLLVL.

This clonotype turned up a few times. The genes are TRBV7-8 and TRBJ2-1, with 8 bases fitting TRBD2. The J segment lost 3 bases and the V segment lost 4 bases, leaving 8 bases of the junction unmatched. CDR3 length: 16 amino acids. Germline CDR1 SGHVS, CDR2 FQNEAQ. The CDR3: CASSSWLTSGYNEQFF. The CDR3 nucleotides are TGTGCCAGCAGCTCCTGGCTAACTAGCGGCTACAATGAGCAGTTCTTC. The whole variable domain, remainder taken from reference TRBV7-8 and TRBJ2-1, is GAGVSQSPRYKVAKRGQDVALRCDPISGHVSLFWYQQALGQGPEFLTYFQNEAQLDKSGLPSDRFFAERPEGSVSTLKIQRTQQEDSAVYLCASSSWLTSGYNEQFFGPGTRLTVL.

CDR3 protein: CASSPGPGVSSYNEQFF. CDR3 in DNA: TGTGCCAGCAGCCCTGGACCGGGCGTCAGCTCCTACAATGAGCAGTTCTTC. The chain employs TRBV7-2 and TRBJ2-1; D gene ambiguous. CDR3 length: 17 amino acids. Germline values: CDR1 SGHTA, CDR2 FQGNSA. The V end lost 5 bases, the J end lost 0 bases, and 17 bases lay between the germline ends.

This clonotype was recorded at least ten times. The J gene is TRBJ2-5, the V gene TRBV5-6; D gene unclear. Germline V gene data show CDR1 as SGHDT and CDR2 as YYEEEE. Deletions cut 4 bases from V and 2 bases from J, with 15 bases between. This CDR3 is 15 amino acids long. DNA for the CDR3: TGTGCCAGCAGCGTACGACTGACAATACAAGAGACCCAGTACTTC. This sequence encodes CASSVRLTIQETQYF.

This clonotype was found a few times. The J gene is TRBJ2-3, the V gene TRBV10-3, with 7 bases aligning to TRBD2. Germline CDR1 is ENHRY and CDR2 is SYGVKD. The length of the CDR3 is 13 residues. V was clipped by 0 bases and J by 6 bases; unmatched bases: 0. The CDR3 loop reads CAISESREDTQYF. In DNA, the CDR3 is TGTGCCATCAGTGAGTCGCGGGAGGATACGCAGTATTTT.

This clonotype showed up many times. J is TRBJ2-2 and V is TRBV27; no firm D call. V was shortened by 0 bases and J by 6 bases, with 2 bases between the two germline ends. CDR1 and CDR2 (germline): MNHEY, SMNVEV (reference sequence). The CDR3 contains 12 residues. CDR3 bases: TGTGCCAGCAGTTTATCAGCCGGGGAGCTGTTTTTT. Translated: CASSLSAGELFF.